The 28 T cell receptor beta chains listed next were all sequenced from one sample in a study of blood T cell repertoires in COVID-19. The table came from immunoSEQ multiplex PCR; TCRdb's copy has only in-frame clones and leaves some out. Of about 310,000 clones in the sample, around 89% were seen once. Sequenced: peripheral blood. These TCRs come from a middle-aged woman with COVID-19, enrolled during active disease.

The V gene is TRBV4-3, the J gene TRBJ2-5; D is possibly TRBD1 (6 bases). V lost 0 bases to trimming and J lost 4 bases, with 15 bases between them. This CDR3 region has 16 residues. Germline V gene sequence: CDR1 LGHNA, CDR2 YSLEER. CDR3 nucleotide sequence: TGCGCCAGCAGCCAAGATAACCAGGGGTGGGGAGAGACCCAGTACTTC. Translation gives CASSQDNQGWGETQYF.

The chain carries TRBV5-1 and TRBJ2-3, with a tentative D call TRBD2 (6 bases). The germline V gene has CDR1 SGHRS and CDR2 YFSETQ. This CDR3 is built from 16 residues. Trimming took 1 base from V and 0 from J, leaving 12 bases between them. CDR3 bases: TGCGCCAGCAGCTTGATATCTAGCGCAAGCACAGATACGCAGTATTTT. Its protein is CASSLISSASTDTQYF.

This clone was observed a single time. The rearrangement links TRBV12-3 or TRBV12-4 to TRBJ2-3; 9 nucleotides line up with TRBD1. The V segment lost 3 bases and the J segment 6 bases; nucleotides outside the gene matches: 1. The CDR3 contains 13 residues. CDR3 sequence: CASSLDRGDTQYF. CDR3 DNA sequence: TGTGCCAGCAGTTTGGACAGGGGTGATACGCAGTATTTT.

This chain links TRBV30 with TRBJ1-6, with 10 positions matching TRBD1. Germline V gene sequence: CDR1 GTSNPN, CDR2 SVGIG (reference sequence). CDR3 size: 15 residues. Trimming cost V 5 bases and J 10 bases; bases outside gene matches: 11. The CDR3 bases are TGTGCCTGGGACCCCGGGACAGGGGAAAGGTCACCCCTCCACTTT. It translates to CAWDPGTGERSPLHF.

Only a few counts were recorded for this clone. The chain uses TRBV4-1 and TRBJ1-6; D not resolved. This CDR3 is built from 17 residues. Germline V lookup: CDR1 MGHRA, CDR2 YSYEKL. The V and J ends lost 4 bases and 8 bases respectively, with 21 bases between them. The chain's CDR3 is CASSLEVTGAIDSPLHF. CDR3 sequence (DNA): TGCGCCAGCAGCCTAGAGGTTACGGGAGCAATAGATTCACCCCTCCACTTT.

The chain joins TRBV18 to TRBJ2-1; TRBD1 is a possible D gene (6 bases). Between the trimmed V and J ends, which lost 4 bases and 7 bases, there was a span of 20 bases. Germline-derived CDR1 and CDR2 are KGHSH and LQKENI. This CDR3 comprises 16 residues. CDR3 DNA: TGTGCCAGCTCACTCTATACAGGGACGGGGCTGAATGAGCAGTTCTTC. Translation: CASSLYTGTGLNEQFF.

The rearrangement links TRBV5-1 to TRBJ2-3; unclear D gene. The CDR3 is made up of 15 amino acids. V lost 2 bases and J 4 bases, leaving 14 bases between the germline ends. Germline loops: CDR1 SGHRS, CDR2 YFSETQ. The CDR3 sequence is CASSFYKEVADTQYF. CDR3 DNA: TGCGCCAGCAGCTTCTATAAAGAGGTGGCAGATACGCAGTATTTT. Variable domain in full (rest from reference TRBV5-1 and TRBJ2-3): KAGVTQTPRYLIKTRGQQVTLSCSPISGHRSVSWYQQTPGQGLQFLFEYFSETQRNKGNFPGRFSGRQFSNSRSEMNVSTLELGDSALYLCASSFYKEVADTQYFGPGTRLTVL.

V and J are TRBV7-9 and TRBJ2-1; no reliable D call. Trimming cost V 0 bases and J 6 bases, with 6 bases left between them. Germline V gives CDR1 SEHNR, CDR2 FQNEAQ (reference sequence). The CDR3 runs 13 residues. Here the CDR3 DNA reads TGTGCCAGCAGCTTAGCGGTAGCCAATGAGCAGTTCTTC. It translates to CASSLAVANEQFF. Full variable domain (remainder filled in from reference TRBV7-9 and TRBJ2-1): DTGVSQNPRHKITKRGQNVTFRCDPISEHNRLYWYRQTLGQGPEFLTYFQNEAQLEKSRLLSDRFSAERPKGSFSTLEIQRTEQGDSAMYLCASSLAVANEQFFGPGTRLTVL.

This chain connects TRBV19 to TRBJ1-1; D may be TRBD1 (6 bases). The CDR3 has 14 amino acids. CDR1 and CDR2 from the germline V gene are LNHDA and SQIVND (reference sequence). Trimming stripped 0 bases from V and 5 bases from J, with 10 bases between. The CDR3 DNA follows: TGTGCCAGTAGTATAGAGGCGAGGGGGACTGAAGCTTTCTTT. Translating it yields CASSIEARGTEAFF. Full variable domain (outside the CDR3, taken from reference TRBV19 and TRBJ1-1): DGGITQSPKYLFRKEGQNVTLSCEQNLNHDAMYWYRQDPGQGLRLIYYSQIVNDFQKGDIAEGYSVSREKKESFPLTVTSAQKNPTAFYLCASSIEARGTEAFFGQGTRLTVV.

Here the CDR3 DNA reads TGTGCCAGCAGCCCGTTTAAGTGGCAGGGCGAGCAGTACTTC. Its translation: CASSPFKWQGEQYF. The chain combines TRBV5-4 with TRBJ2-7, with a weak D call TRBD1 (5 bases). Per germline, CDR1 SGHNT and CDR2 YYREEE (reference sequence). The ends were cut back, 4 bases at V and 6 bases at J, with 17 bases in the middle. CDR3 length equals 14 residues.

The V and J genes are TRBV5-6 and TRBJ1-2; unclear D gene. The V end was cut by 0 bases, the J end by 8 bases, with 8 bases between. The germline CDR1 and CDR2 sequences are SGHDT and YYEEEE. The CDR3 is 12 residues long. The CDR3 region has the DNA TGTGCCAGCAGCTTGGGCAGGCGCGGCTACACCTTC. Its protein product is CASSLGRRGYTF. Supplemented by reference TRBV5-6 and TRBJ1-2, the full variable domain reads DAGVTQSPTHLIKTRGQQVTLRCSPKSGHDTVSWYQQALGQGPQFIFQYYEEEERQRGNFPDRFSGHQFPNYSSELNVNALLLGDSALYLCASSLGRRGYTFGSGTRLTVV.

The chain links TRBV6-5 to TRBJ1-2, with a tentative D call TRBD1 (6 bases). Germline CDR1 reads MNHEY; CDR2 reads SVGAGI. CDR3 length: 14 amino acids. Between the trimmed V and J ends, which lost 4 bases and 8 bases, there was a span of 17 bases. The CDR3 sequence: CASSFQGSRGGYTF. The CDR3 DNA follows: TGTGCCAGCAGTTTCCAGGGATCCAGGGGCGGCTACACCTTC.

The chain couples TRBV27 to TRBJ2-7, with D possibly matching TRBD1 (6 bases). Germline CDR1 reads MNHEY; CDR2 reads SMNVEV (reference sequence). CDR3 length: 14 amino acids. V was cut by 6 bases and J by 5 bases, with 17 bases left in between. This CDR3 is CASSREQGGDEQYF. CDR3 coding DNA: TGTGCCAGCAGCCGAGAACAGGGTGGGGACGAGCAGTACTTC.

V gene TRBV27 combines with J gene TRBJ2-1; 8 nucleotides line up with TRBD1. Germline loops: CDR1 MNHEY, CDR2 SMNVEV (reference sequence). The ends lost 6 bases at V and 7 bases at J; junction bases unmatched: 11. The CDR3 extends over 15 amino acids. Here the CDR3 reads CASREDRGVVNEQFF. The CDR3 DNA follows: TGTGCCAGCAGAGAAGACAGGGGAGTAGTAAATGAGCAGTTCTTC.

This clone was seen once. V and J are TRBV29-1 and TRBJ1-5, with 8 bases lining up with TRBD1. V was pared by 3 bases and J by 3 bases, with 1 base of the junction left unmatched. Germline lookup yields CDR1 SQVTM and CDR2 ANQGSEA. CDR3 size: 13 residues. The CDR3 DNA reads TGCAGCGTTGAGGGACAGGCCAATCAGCCCCAGCATTTT. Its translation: CSVEGQANQPQHF. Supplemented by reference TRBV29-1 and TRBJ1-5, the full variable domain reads SAVISQKPSRDICQRGTSLTIQCQVDSQVTMMFWYRQQPGQSLTLIATANQGSEATYESGFVIDKFPISRPNLTFSTLTVSNMSPEDSSIYLCSVEGQANQPQHFGDGTRLSIL.

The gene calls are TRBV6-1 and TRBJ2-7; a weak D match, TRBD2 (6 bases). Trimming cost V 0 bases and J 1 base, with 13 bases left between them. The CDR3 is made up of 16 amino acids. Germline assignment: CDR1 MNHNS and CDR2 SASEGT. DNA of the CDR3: TGTGCCAGCAGTGAAGCTGCCGGGACTGGGTCCTACGAGCAGTACTTC. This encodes CASSEAAGTGSYEQYF.

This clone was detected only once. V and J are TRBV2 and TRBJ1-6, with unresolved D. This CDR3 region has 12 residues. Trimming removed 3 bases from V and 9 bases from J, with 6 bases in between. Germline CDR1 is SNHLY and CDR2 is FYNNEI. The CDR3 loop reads CASSDSRSPLHF. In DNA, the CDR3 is TGTGCCAGCAGTGATTCGCGTTCACCCCTCCACTTT. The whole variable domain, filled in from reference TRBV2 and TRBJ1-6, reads EPEVTQTPSHQVTQMGQEVILRCVPISNHLYFYWYRQILGQKVEFLVSFYNNEISEKSEIFDDQFSVERPDGSNFTLKIRSTKLEDSAMYFCASSDSRSPLHFGNGTRLTVT.

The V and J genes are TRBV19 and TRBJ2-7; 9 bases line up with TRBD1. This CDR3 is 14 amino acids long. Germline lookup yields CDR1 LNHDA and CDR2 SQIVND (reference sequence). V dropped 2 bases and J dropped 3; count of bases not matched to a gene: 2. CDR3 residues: CASSIRGQGYEQYF. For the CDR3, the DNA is TGTGCCAGTAGTATACGGGGACAGGGCTACGAGCAGTACTTC.

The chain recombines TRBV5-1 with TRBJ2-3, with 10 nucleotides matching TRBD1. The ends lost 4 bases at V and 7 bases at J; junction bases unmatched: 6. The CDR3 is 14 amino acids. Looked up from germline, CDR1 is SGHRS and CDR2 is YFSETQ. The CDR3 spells CASSPTGGAHTQYF. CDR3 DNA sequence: TGCGCCAGCAGCCCGACAGGGGGCGCTCATACGCAGTATTTT.

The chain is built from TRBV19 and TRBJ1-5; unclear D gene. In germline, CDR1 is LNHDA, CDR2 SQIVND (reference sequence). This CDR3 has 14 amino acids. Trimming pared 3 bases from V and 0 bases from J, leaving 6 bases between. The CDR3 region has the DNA TGTGCCAGTAGTATGGGCATTAGCAATCAGCCCCAGCATTTT. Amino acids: CASSMGISNQPQHF.

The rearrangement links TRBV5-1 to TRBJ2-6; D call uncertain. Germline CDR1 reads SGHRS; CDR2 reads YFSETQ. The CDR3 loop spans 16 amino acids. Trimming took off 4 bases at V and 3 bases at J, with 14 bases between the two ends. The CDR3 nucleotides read TGCGCCAGCAGCCTCCCCCCCGGGTTTGGGGCCAACGTCCTGACTTTC. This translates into CASSLPPGFGANVLTF.

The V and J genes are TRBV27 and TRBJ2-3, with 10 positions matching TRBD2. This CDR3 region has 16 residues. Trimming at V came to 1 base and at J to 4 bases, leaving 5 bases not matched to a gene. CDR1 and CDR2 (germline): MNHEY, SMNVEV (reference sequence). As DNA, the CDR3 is TGTGCCAGCAGTTTATTCCTAGCGGGAGCGGCAGATACGCAGTATTTT. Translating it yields CASSLFLAGAADTQYF.

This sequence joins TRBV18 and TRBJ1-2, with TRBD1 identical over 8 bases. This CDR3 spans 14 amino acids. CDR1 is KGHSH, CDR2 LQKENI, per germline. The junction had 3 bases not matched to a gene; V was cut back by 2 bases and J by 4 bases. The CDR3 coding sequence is TGTGCCAGCTCACCATCGGGACAGGCCTATGGCTACACCTTC. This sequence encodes CASSPSGQAYGYTF.

The CDR3 nucleotides are TGTGCCAGCAGTGGAGGGTCAGGGGGCGCGTACGAGCAGTACTTC. It encodes CASSGGSGGAYEQYF. The gene calls are TRBV9 and TRBJ2-7; 8 bases agree with TRBD1. The CDR3 is made up of 15 amino acids. J gave up 4 bases and V 5 bases, and 11 bases lay outside the gene matches. The V gene's germline CDR1 is SGDLS and CDR2 YYNGEE.

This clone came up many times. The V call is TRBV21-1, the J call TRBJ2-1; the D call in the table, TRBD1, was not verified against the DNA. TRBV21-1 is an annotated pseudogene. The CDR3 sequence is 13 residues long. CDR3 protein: CAGTGGCYNEQFF. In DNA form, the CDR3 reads TGTGCCGGGACAGGGGGCTGCTACAATGAGCAGTTCTTC.

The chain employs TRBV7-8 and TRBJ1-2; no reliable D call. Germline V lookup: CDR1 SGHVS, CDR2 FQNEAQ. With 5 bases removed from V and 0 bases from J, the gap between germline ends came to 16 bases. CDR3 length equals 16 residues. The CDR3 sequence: CASSPLFLAANYGYTF. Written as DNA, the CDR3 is TGTGCCAGCAGCCCCCTGTTTTTGGCAGCTAACTATGGCTACACCTTC.

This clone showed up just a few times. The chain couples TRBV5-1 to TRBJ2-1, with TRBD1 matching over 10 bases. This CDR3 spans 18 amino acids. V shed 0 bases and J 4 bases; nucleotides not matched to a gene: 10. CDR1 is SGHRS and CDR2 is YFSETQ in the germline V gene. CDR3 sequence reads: CASSLGDRGPLGYNEQFF. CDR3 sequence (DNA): TGCGCCAGCAGCTTGGGAGACAGGGGGCCCCTCGGATACAATGAGCAGTTCTTC.

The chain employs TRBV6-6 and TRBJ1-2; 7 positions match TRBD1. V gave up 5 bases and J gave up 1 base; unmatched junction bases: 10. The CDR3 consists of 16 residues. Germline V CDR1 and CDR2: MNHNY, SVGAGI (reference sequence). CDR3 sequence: CASSKTGQAFNYGYTF. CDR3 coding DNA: TGTGCCAGCAGTAAGACTGGACAGGCTTTTAACTATGGCTACACCTTC.